What follows describes a single TCR beta chain. In the original processing: The assay estimated nucleated cells by amplifying reference gene primers. TCRdb keeps only in-frame clones here, not all; method: immunoSEQ multiplex PCR. For V, J and clone size, that table is used; D and trimming come from the DNA. The data contain some 120,000 clones, around 87% of them singletons. The record originates from a study of blood T cell repertoires in COVID-19. Looking at the study overall: The study drew acute and convalescent COVID-19 samples from the United States, Italy and Spain. PBMCs, B-cell-depleted T cells, or T cells were the source of the cDNA or gDNA that made up the material.

This clonotype was sampled from a woman aged 55-70 years with acute or convalescent COVID-19. The sequenced sample consisted of peripheral blood.

As DNA, the CDR3 is TGCGCCAGCAGCTTTAGGTCATCAGGTGGAGGCTACACCTTC. Translation gives CASSFRSSGGGYTF. The rearrangement uses TRBV5-1 and TRBJ1-2; the D is unclear. The germline CDR1 and CDR2 sequences are SGHRS and YFSETQ. Trimming removed 2 bases from V and 8 bases from J, with 16 bases in between. This CDR3 region has 14 residues. Full variable domain (missing parts from reference TRBV5-1 and TRBJ1-2): KAGVTQTPRYLIKTRGQQVTLSCSPISGHRSVSWYQQTPGQGLQFLFEYFSETQRNKGNFPGRFSGRQFSNSRSEMNVSTLELGDSALYLCASSFRSSGGGYTFGSGTRLTVV.